What follows are 5 T cell receptor beta chains derived from one specimen sequenced in a study of blood T cell repertoires in COVID-19. Profiling relied on immunoSEQ multiplex PCR, and the TCRdb table lists in-frame clones only, not all of them. The table lists 200,000 to 250,000 clones, approximately 85% of them singletons. Sequencing input: peripheral blood. These receptor sequences come from a man in his forties with acute or convalescent COVID-19.

The CDR3 sequence is CASSSTGTGGTEAFF. In nucleotides, the CDR3 is TGTGCCAGCAGTTCTACCGGGACAGGGGGCACTGAAGCTTTCTTT. This chain uses TRBV7-2 with TRBJ1-1, with 11 bases lining up with TRBD1. The CDR3 has 15 residues. J gave up 4 bases and V 6 bases, and 7 bases lay outside the gene matches. Germline assignment: CDR1 SGHTA and CDR2 FQGNSA.

This chain joins TRBV5-1 and TRBJ2-3; 7 bases match TRBD2. Unmatched junction bases numbered 7, after V lost 1 base and J lost 2 bases. Germline CDR1 reads SGHRS; CDR2 reads YFSETQ. The CDR3 runs to 16 residues. CDR3 DNA: TGCGCCAGCAGCTTGCCCCTAGCGGCGACCACAGATACGCAGTATTTT. Protein product: CASSLPLAATTDTQYF.

This clone was counted a single time. The chain employs TRBV29-1 and TRBJ2-7; the match to TRBD1 covers 7 bases. The CDR3 is 14 amino acids. V lost 6 bases and J lost 7; bases outside the gene matches: 15. Germline V lookup: CDR1 SQVTM, CDR2 ANQGSEA. CDR3 DNA sequence: TGCAGCGTACAGGGGTGGAAAGGAACGCGAGAGCAGTACTTC. Protein product: CSVQGWKGTREQYF.

This clone was found once. This chain joins TRBV7-3 and TRBJ2-2; 9 bases fit TRBD2. CDR1 and CDR2 (germline): SGHTA, FQGTGA. The CDR3 covers 16 residues. The J segment lost 4 bases and the V segment lost 5 bases, leaving 8 bases of the junction unmatched. Here the CDR3 reads CASSARASGVTGELFF. The CDR3 DNA reads as TGTGCCAGCAGCGCGAGGGCTAGCGGGGTCACCGGGGAGCTGTTTTTT.

The CDR3 DNA is TGTGCCAGCAGCTTCTCGGGGGGCCGCTCCTACAATGAGCAGTTCTTC. Translation gives CASSFSGGRSYNEQFF. The V call is TRBV13, the J call TRBJ2-1; perhaps TRBD2 as D (7 bases). The CDR3 totals 16 residues. Looked up from germline, CDR1 is PRHDT and CDR2 is FYEKMQ (reference sequence). Between the trimmed V and J ends, which lost 3 bases and 0 bases, there was a span of 12 bases.